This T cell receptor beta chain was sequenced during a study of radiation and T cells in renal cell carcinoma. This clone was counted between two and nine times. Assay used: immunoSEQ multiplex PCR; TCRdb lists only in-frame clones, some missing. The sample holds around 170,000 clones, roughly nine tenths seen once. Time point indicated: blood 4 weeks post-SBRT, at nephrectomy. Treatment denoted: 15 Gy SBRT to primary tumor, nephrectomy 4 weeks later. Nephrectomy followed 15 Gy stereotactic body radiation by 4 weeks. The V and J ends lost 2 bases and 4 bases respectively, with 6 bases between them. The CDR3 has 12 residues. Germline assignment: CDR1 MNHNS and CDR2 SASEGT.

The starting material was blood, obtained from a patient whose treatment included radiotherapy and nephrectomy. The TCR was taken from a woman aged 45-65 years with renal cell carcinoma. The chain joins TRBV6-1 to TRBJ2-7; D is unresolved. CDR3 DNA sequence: TGTGCCAGCAGTGAACGAGGTTACGAGCAGTACTTC. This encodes CASSERGYEQYF.